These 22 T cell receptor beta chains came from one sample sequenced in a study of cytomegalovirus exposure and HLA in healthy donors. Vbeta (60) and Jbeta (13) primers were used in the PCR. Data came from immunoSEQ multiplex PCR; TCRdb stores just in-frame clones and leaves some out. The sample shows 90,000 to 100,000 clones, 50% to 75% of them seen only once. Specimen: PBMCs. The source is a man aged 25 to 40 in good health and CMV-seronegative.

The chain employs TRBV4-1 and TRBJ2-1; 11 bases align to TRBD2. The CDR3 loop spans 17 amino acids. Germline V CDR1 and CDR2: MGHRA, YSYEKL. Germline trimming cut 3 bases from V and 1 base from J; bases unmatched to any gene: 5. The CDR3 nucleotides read TGCGCCAGCAGCCATAGACTAGCGGGATTGTCCTACAATGAGCAGTTCTTC. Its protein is CASSHRLAGLSYNEQFF.

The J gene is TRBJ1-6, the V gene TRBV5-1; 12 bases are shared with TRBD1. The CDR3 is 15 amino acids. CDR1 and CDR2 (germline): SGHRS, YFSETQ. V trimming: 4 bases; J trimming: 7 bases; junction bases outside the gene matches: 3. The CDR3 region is CASSRDRGRNSPLHF. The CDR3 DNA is TGCGCCAGCAGCCGGGACAGGGGGCGCAATTCACCCCTCCACTTT.

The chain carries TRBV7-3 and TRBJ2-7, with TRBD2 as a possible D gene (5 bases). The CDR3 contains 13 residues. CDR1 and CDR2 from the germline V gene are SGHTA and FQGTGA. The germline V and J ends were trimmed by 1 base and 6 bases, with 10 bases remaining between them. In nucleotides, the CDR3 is TGTGCCAGCAGCTTAAATCCGGGATCCGAGCAGTACTTC. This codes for CASSLNPGSEQYF. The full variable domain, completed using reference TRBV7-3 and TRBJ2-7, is GAGVSQTPSNKVTEKGKYVELRCDPISGHTALYWYRQSLGQGPEFLIYFQGTGAADDSGLPNDRFFAVRPEGSVSTLKIQRTERGDSAVYLCASSLNPGSEQYFGPGTRLTVT.

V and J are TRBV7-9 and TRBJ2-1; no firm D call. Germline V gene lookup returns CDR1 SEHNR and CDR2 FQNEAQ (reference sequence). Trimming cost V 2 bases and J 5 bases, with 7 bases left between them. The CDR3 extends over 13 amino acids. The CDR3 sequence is CASSLLTDNEQFF. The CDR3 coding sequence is TGTGCCAGCAGCTTACTTACAGACAATGAGCAGTTCTTC. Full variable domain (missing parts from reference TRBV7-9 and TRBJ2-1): DTGVSQNPRHKITKRGQNVTFRCDPISEHNRLYWYRQTLGQGPEFLTYFQNEAQLEKSRLLSDRFSAERPKGSFSTLEIQRTEQGDSAMYLCASSLLTDNEQFFGPGTRLTVL.

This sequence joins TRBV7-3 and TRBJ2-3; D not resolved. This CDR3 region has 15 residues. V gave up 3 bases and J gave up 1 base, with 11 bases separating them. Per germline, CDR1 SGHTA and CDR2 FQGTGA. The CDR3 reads CASSFRHSGTDTQYF. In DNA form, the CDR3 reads TGTGCCAGCAGCTTCAGACACTCGGGCACAGATACGCAGTATTTT.

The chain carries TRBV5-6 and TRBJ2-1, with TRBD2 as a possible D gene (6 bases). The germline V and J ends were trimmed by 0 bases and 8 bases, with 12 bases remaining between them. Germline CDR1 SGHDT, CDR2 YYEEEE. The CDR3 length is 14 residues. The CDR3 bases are TGTGCCAGCAGCTTGGCGGGAGTTTTTGATGAGCAGTTCTTC. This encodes CASSLAGVFDEQFF.

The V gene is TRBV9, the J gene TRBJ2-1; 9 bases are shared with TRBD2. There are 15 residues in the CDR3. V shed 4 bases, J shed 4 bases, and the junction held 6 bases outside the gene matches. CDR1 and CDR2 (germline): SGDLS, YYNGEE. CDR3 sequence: CASSPRLAAYNEQFF. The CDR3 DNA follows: TGTGCCAGCAGCCCTCGACTAGCGGCATACAATGAGCAGTTCTTC.

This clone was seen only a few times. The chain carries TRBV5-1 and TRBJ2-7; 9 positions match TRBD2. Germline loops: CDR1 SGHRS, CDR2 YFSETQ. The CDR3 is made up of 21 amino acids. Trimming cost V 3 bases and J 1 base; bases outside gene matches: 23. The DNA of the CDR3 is TGCGCCAGCAGCTGCCCTAGGCGGGAGGGCTACCCGCCCGGCTTATCCTACGAGCAGTACTTC. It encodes CASSCPRREGYPPGLSYEQYF. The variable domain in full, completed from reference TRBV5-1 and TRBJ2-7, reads KAGVTQTPRYLIKTRGQQVTLSCSPISGHRSVSWYQQTPGQGLQFLFEYFSETQRNKGNFPGRFSGRQFSNSRSEMNVSTLELGDSALYLCASSCPRREGYPPGLSYEQYFGPGTRLTVT.

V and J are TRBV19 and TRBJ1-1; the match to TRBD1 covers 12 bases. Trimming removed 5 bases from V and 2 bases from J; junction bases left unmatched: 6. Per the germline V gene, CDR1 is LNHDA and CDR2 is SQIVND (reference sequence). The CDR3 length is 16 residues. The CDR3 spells CASSVRDRGRNTEAFF. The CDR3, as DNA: TGTGCCAGTAGTGTGCGGGACAGGGGGCGCAACACTGAAGCTTTCTTT.

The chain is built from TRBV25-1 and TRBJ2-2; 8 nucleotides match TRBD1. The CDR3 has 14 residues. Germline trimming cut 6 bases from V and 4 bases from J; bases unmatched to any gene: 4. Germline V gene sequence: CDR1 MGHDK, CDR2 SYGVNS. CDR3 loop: CASRGTGSTGELFF. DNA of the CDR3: TGTGCCAGCAGGGGGACAGGAAGCACCGGGGAGCTGTTTTTT.

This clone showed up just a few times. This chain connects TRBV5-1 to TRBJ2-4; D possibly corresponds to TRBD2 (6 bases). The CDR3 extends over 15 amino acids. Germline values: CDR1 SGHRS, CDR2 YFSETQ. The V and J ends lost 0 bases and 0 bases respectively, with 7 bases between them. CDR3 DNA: TGCGCCAGCAGCTTGGCCGGGGGAGCCAAAAACATTCAGTACTTC. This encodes CASSLAGGAKNIQYF.

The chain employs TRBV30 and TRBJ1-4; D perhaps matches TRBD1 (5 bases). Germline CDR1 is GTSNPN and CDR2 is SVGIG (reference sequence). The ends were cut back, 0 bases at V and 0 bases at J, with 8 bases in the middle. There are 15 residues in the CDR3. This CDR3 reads CAWSVRGATNEKLFF. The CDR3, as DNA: TGTGCCTGGAGTGTACGGGGGGCAACTAATGAAAAACTGTTTTTT.

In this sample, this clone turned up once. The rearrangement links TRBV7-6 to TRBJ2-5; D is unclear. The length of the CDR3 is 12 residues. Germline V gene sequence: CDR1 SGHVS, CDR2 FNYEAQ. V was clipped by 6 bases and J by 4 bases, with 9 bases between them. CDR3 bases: TGTGCCAGCAGTTTAAGAGGAGAGACCCAGTACTTC. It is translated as CASSLRGETQYF.

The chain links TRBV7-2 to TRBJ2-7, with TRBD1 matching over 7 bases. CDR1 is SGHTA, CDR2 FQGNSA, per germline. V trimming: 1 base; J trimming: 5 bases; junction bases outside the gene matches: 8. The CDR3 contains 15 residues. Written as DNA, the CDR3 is TGTGCCAGCAGCTTAGAGGCGACAGGGAGCCACGAGCAGTACTTC. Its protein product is CASSLEATGSHEQYF.

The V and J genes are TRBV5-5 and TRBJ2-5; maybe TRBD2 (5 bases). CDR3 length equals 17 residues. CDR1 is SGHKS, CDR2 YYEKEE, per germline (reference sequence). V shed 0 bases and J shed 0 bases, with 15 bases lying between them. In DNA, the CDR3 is TGTGCCAGCAGCTTGGCGGGAAGTGCAGCGTACCAAGAGACCCAGTACTTC. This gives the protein CASSLAGSAAYQETQYF.

Here the CDR3 reads CASSQVQLLYEEQYF. CDR3 coding DNA: TGCGCCAGCAGCCAAGTACAGCTCCTTTATGAAGAGCAGTACTTC. The chain has TRBV4-1 and TRBJ2-5; D is uncertain. The length of the CDR3 is 15 residues. The V and J ends lost 1 base and 11 bases respectively, with 20 bases between them. Germline V gives CDR1 MGHRA, CDR2 YSYEKL.

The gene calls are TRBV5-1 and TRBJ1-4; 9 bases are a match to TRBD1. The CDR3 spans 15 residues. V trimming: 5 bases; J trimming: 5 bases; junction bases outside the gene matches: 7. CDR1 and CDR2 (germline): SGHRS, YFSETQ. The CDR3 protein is CASRSTGGVNEKLFF. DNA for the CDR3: TGCGCCAGCAGGTCCACAGGGGGCGTGAATGAAAAACTGTTTTTT.

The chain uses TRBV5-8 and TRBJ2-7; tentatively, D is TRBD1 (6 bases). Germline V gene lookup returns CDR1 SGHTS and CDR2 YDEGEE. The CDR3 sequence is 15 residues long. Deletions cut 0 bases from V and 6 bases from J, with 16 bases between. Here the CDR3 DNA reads TGTGCCAGCAGCTTGGTGGGGGCAATCCGCTGCGAGCAGTACTTC. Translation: CASSLVGAIRCEQYF.

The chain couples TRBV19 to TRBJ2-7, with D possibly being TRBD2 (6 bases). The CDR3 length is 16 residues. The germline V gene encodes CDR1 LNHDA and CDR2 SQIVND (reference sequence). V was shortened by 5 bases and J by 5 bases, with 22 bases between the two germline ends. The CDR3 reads CASSPTSFLGGNEQYF. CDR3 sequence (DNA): TGTGCCAGTAGTCCGACATCATTTCTGGGGGGAAACGAGCAGTACTTC.

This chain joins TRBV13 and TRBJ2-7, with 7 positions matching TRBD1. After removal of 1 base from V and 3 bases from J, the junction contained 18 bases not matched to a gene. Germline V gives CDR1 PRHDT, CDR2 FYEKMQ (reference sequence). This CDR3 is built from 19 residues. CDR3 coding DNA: TGTGCCAGCAGCTTAGAGGGACAGCCACCTCCAGGTGGGTTCTACGAGCAGTACTTC. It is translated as CASSLEGQPPPGGFYEQYF.

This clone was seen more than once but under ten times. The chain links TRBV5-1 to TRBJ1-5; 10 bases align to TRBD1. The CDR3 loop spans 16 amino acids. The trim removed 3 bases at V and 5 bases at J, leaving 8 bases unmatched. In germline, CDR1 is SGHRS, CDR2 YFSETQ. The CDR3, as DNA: TGCGCCAGCAGCTACGACGGGACAGGGGTGGATCAGCCCCAGCATTTT. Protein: CASSYDGTGVDQPQHF.

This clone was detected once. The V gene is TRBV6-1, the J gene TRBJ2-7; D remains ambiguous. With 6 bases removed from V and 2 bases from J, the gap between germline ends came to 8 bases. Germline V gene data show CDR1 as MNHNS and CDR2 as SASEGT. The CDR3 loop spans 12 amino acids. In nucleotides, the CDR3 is TGTGCCAGCAGGGCGGTCCCCTACGAGCAGTACTTC. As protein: CASRAVPYEQYF.